Below, 19 T cell receptor beta chains from the same sample are listed, as sequenced in a study of blood T cell repertoires in COVID-19. Repertoires were generated with immunoSEQ multiplex PCR, while TCRdb's copy carries only in-frame clones and drops some. The sample holds about 500,000 clones, about 89% seen once. The material sequenced was peripheral blood. The receptors were gathered from a woman in her fifties or sixties with COVID-19, enrolled during active disease.

V is TRBV5-1 and J is TRBJ1-1; D unclear. Germline V lookup: CDR1 SGHRS, CDR2 YFSETQ. Trimming pared 4 bases from V and 5 bases from J, leaving 12 bases between. CDR3 length equals 13 residues. The CDR3: CASSEVGGTEAFF. The CDR3 region has the DNA TGCGCCAGCAGCGAGGTGGGAGGTACTGAAGCTTTCTTT. Looking up the rest from reference TRBV5-1 and TRBJ1-1 gives the full variable domain: KAGVTQTPRYLIKTRGQQVTLSCSPISGHRSVSWYQQTPGQGLQFLFEYFSETQRNKGNFPGRFSGRQFSNSRSEMNVSTLELGDSALYLCASSEVGGTEAFFGQGTRLTVV.

This rearrangement joins TRBV10-1 to TRBJ2-3, with TRBD2 matching over 10 bases. Losses at the gene ends were 6 bases for V and 1 base for J; bases not matched to a gene: 7. CDR1 and CDR2 from the germline V gene are WNHNN and SYGVQD (reference sequence). CDR3 length: 16 amino acids. The CDR3 nucleotides are TGCGCCAGCAGCCACACCCTAGCGGGGGGCACAGATACGCAGTATTTT. It yields the protein CASSHTLAGGTDTQYF.

This chain links TRBV18 with TRBJ1-1; the D gene is possibly TRBD1 (5 bases). V lost 4 bases to trimming and J lost 0 bases, with 9 bases between them. In germline, CDR1 is KGHSH, CDR2 LQKENI. CDR3 length: 14 residues. This CDR3 is CASSRAGMNTEAFF. The CDR3 region has the DNA TGTGCCAGCTCACGGGCAGGGATGAACACTGAAGCTTTCTTT.

The genes are TRBV3-1 (or the pseudogene TRBV3-2) and TRBJ1-2, with D possibly being TRBD1 (6 bases). The germline V gene has CDR1 LGHDT and CDR2 YNNKEL (reference sequence). CDR3 size: 16 residues. V was cut by 2 bases and J by 8 bases, with 21 bases left in between. CDR3 loop: CASSQQIATGGGGYTF. CDR3 bases: TGTGCCAGCAGCCAACAGATCGCGACAGGAGGAGGAGGCTACACCTTC.

CDR3 loop: CASSQSGTGEFSNQPQHF. The CDR3 DNA follows: TGTGCCAGCAGTCAATCCGGGACAGGGGAATTTAGCAATCAGCCCCAGCATTTT. The V gene is TRBV6-6, the J gene TRBJ1-5, with 10 bases lining up with TRBD1. Trimming removed 5 bases from V and 0 bases from J; junction bases left unmatched: 10. Germline V CDR1 and CDR2: MNHNY, SVGAGI (reference sequence). This CDR3 is 18 amino acids long.

The chain joins TRBV6-6 to TRBJ1-5, with 7 bases aligning to TRBD1. Germline V gives CDR1 MNHNY, CDR2 SVGAGI (reference sequence). Trimming cost V 0 bases and J 5 bases; bases outside gene matches: 1. This CDR3 region has 14 residues. The CDR3 sequence is CASSYSGTDQPQHF. The CDR3 DNA sequence: TGTGCCAGCAGTTACTCAGGGACAGATCAGCCCCAGCATTTT.

The V gene is TRBV15, the J gene TRBJ1-1; D unclear. The CDR3 loop spans 13 amino acids. Germline V gives CDR1 LNHNV, CDR2 YYDKDF (reference sequence). V was trimmed by 0 bases and J by 5 bases, leaving 7 bases between them. The CDR3 nucleotides are TGTGCCACCAGCAGAGATCAGATTACTGAAGCTTTCTTT. This sequence encodes CATSRDQITEAFF.

About this clone itself: The sample contains more than one DNA sequence encoding this CDR3. The CDR3 here is CASSLASGTGFPPYGYTF. CDR3 sequence (DNA): TGCGCCAGCAGTTTAGCCTCTGGGACAGGGTTTCCCCCTTATGGCTACACCTTC. V usage is TRBV23-1 and J usage is TRBJ1-2, with TRBD1 matching over 9 bases. TRBV23-1 is an ORF for which the function is uncertain. The CDR3 has 18 residues. V dropped 5 bases and J dropped 5; count of bases not matched to a gene: 18.

This chain joins TRBV2 and TRBJ1-1; D is ambiguous. The germline CDR1 and CDR2 sequences are SNHLY and FYNNEI. The CDR3 covers 14 residues. V dropped 4 bases and J dropped 0 bases, with 9 bases sitting between them. Here the CDR3 DNA reads TGTGCCAGCAGTGTTGAACGGTTGAACACTGAAGCTTTCTTT. Encoded protein: CASSVERLNTEAFF.

The chain has TRBV6-5 and TRBJ1-3, with D unresolved. The CDR3 extends over 16 amino acids. Germline values: CDR1 MNHEY, CDR2 SVGAGI. The V end lost 0 bases, the J end lost 0 bases, and 9 bases lay between the germline ends. CDR3 loop: CASSYSTSSSGNTIYF. CDR3 sequence (DNA): TGTGCCAGCAGTTACTCAACCTCCAGCTCTGGAAACACCATATATTTT.

This rearrangement joins TRBV19 to TRBJ2-3; a weak D match, TRBD1 (6 bases). V was shortened by 1 base and J by 9 bases, with 14 bases between the two germline ends. The CDR3 consists of 14 residues. Looked up from germline, CDR1 is LNHDA and CDR2 is SQIVND (reference sequence). The CDR3 bases are TGTGCCAGTAGTATAGCCGGGGACAAGGGGACGCAGTATTTT. This encodes CASSIAGDKGTQYF.

The chain links TRBV2 to TRBJ1-2, with TRBD1 as a possible D gene (5 bases). V was pared by 1 base and J by 8 bases, with 8 bases between. CDR3 length: 12 amino acids. Germline CDR1 is SNHLY and CDR2 is FYNNEI. The CDR3 region is CASSEVGGGYTF. In DNA form, the CDR3 reads TGTGCCAGCAGTGAAGTCGGGGGAGGCTACACCTTC.

The chain carries TRBV5-6 and TRBJ1-1; D is perhaps TRBD1 (5 bases). In germline, CDR1 is SGHDT, CDR2 YYEEEE. The V and J ends lost 4 bases and 6 bases respectively, with 19 bases between them. The CDR3 is 15 amino acids. This chain's CDR3 is CASSRLDSPLPEAFF. CDR3 bases: TGTGCCAGCAGCCGCCTCGACAGCCCTTTACCTGAAGCTTTCTTT.

The rearrangement joins TRBV19 to TRBJ2-7, with TRBD1 identical over 9 bases. The V gene end was trimmed by 5 bases and the J gene end by 2 bases; junction bases not matched to a gene: 4. Germline assignment: CDR1 LNHDA and CDR2 SQIVND (reference sequence). This CDR3 is 14 amino acids long. The CDR3 region has the DNA TGTGCCAGTAGTGCCGGGACAGGGCCCTACGAGCAGTACTTC. Its translation is CASSAGTGPYEQYF. The variable domain in full, completed from reference TRBV19 and TRBJ2-7, reads DGGITQSPKYLFRKEGQNVTLSCEQNLNHDAMYWYRQDPGQGLRLIYYSQIVNDFQKGDIAEGYSVSREKKESFPLTVTSAQKNPTAFYLCASSAGTGPYEQYFGPGTRLTVT.

The CDR3 loop is CASTLQNPGANVLTF. The CDR3 bases are TGTGCCAGCACCCTACAGAACCCTGGGGCCAACGTCCTGACTTTC. The chain links TRBV3-1 (or the pseudogene TRBV3-2) to TRBJ2-6; D not resolved. The germline V gene has CDR1 LGHDT and CDR2 YNNKEL (reference sequence). Trimming shortened V by 7 bases and J by 2 bases, and 12 bases separated the two germline ends. This CDR3 spans 15 amino acids.

This rearrangement joins TRBV4-1 to TRBJ1-1; D is perhaps TRBD1 (5 bases). The CDR3 extends over 15 amino acids. Looked up from germline, CDR1 is MGHRA and CDR2 is YSYEKL. The V end was cut by 4 bases, the J end by 2 bases, with 14 bases between. As DNA, the CDR3 is TGCGCCAGCAGCCCGACGGACACCTTCAACACTGAAGCTTTCTTT. The encoded protein is CASSPTDTFNTEAFF.

This chain connects TRBV11-2 to TRBJ1-2; TRBD1 is a possible D gene (5 bases). This CDR3 is built from 13 residues. Trimming removed 5 bases from V and 5 bases from J, with 12 bases in between. CDR1 SGHAT and CDR2 FQNNGV come from the germline V gene. In nucleotides, the CDR3 is TGTGCCAGCAGCGCAGGGCCAATATATGGCTACACCTTC. It is translated as CASSAGPIYGYTF.

The V call is TRBV5-5, the J call TRBJ2-7; tentatively, D is TRBD1 (5 bases). CDR1 is SGHKS, CDR2 YYEKEE, per germline (reference sequence). V was shortened by 0 bases and J by 0 bases, with 13 bases between the two germline ends. CDR3 length: 16 residues. CDR3: CASSLDGRASSYEQYF. The CDR3 DNA reads TGTGCCAGCAGCTTGGACGGCAGGGCCAGCTCCTACGAGCAGTACTTC.

The V gene is TRBV9, the J gene TRBJ2-3; D gene unclear. Germline V CDR1 and CDR2: SGDLS, YYNGEE. CDR3 length: 13 residues. The V and J ends lost 0 bases and 6 bases respectively, with 8 bases between them. CDR3 DNA: TGTGCCAGCAGCGTAGATTTGAGGGATACGCAGTATTTT. Translated, it gives CASSVDLRDTQYF.